Each of the 19 T cell receptor beta chains below was sequenced from the same sample in a study of blood T cell repertoires in COVID-19. Method: immunoSEQ multiplex PCR; TCRdb's copy keeps in-frame clones and lacks some. The sample lists roughly 64,000 clones; about nine tenths were seen once. Sequencing input: peripheral blood. Source of these receptors: a man in his fifties with active COVID-19.

J is TRBJ1-2 and V is TRBV7-2, with 10 positions matching TRBD1. This CDR3 spans 17 amino acids. The germline V gene encodes CDR1 SGHTA and CDR2 FQGNSA. V trimming: 5 bases; J trimming: 0 bases; junction bases outside the gene matches: 9. As DNA, the CDR3 is TGTGCCAGCAGCCCGCGGACAGGGGGGGTTTCTAACTATGGCTACACCTTC. Protein sequence: CASSPRTGGVSNYGYTF.

This chain uses TRBV4-1 with TRBJ2-3; D possibly corresponds to TRBD2 (5 bases). V was clipped by 3 bases and J by 4 bases, with 17 bases between them. Germline CDR1 and CDR2: MGHRA and YSYEKL. This CDR3 contains 16 residues. As DNA, the CDR3 is TGCGCCAGCAGCCACCCCTCGCCGGGGATGGCAGATACGCAGTATTTT. This sequence encodes CASSHPSPGMADTQYF.

The genes are TRBV6-5 and TRBJ2-7; 9 positions match TRBD1. The germline V gene encodes CDR1 MNHEY and CDR2 SVGAGI. The CDR3 length is 14 residues. V lost 6 bases to trimming and J lost 6 bases; unmatched junction nucleotides: 9. The CDR3: CASSAVRTGAEQYF. For the CDR3, the DNA is TGTGCCAGCAGCGCCGTCCGGACAGGGGCCGAGCAGTACTTC.

This clone was recorded a few times. V usage is TRBV3-1 (or the pseudogene TRBV3-2) and J usage is TRBJ2-6, with 8 bases lining up with TRBD1. The CDR3 sequence is 14 residues long. Germline values: CDR1 LGHDT, CDR2 YNNKEL (reference sequence). Germline trimming cut 6 bases from V and 2 bases from J; bases unmatched to any gene: 0. This CDR3 is CASRQGAGANVLTF. The CDR3 bases are TGTGCCAGCAGACAGGGGGCTGGGGCCAACGTCCTGACTTTC.

Concerning this clone itself: Other DNA sequences from this sample encode an identical CDR3 as well. The rearrangement joins TRBV28 to TRBJ2-7; possible D gene TRBD2, 6 bases. This CDR3 contains 14 residues. The V end lost 2 bases, the J end lost 7 bases, and 15 bases lay between the germline ends. Germline-derived CDR1 and CDR2 are MDHEN and SYDVKM. In DNA, the CDR3 is TGTGCCAGCAGTTTAACCGGAGGGCCGGGGGAGCAGTACTTC. Translation gives CASSLTGGPGEQYF.

This clone was recorded a few times. This chain uses TRBV13 with TRBJ2-7; D gene ambiguous. V lost 7 bases, J lost 1 base, and 14 bases lay in between. Germline V gene sequence: CDR1 PRHDT, CDR2 FYEKMQ (reference sequence). The CDR3 is made up of 14 amino acids. The CDR3 region has the DNA TGTGCCAGCACCTCGGTGTTGTCTTCCTACGAGCAGTACTTC. Its translation: CASTSVLSSYEQYF.

In nucleotides, the CDR3 is TGTGCCAGCAGTACAGGGATTCCAGATACGCAGTATTTT. Its protein is CASSTGIPDTQYF. The chain is built from TRBV27 and TRBJ2-3, with D perhaps matching TRBD1 (6 bases). The CDR3 length is 13 residues. V lost 5 bases and J lost 4, with 10 bases in between. CDR1 is MNHEY and CDR2 is SMNVEV in the germline V gene (reference sequence).

J is TRBJ2-3 and V is TRBV19, with D unclear. The V gene lost 8 bases and the J gene lost 0 bases, with 9 bases spanning the gap. The CDR3 is 13 amino acids. Germline CDR1 is LNHDA and CDR2 is SQIVND (reference sequence). The CDR3 DNA reads TGTGCCAGTGCTGAAACTAGCACAGATACGCAGTATTTT. It encodes CASAETSTDTQYF.

V gene TRBV18 combines with J gene TRBJ2-7; 8 bases are shared with TRBD2. Trimming removed 3 bases from V and 12 bases from J; junction bases left unmatched: 7. CDR3 size: 12 residues. Germline loops: CDR1 KGHSH, CDR2 LQKENI. The CDR3 DNA is TGTGCCAGCTCACCGAGCGGGGGAGCCGGGTACTTC. It specifies CASSPSGGAGYF. The full variable domain, rest sourced from reference TRBV18 and TRBJ2-7, is NAGVMQNPRHLVRRRGQEARLRCSPMKGHSHVYWYRQLPEEGLKFMVYLQKENIIDESGMPKERFSAEFPKEGPSILRIQQVVRGDSAAYFCASSPSGGAGYFGPGTRLTVT.

The chain combines TRBV5-4 with TRBJ2-2, with D perhaps matching TRBD1 (5 bases). Trimming shortened V by 5 bases and J by 6 bases, and 5 bases separated the two germline ends. This CDR3 contains 11 residues. Germline V gives CDR1 SGHNT, CDR2 YYREEE (reference sequence). This CDR3 is CASRGAGELFF. In nucleotides, the CDR3 is TGTGCCAGCAGAGGGGCCGGGGAGCTGTTTTTT.

The chain combines TRBV19 with TRBJ2-1, with D perhaps TRBD1 (6 bases). V shed 3 bases and J shed 4 bases, with 10 bases lying between them. CDR1 and CDR2 from the germline V gene are LNHDA and SQIVND (reference sequence). CDR3 length: 14 amino acids. In nucleotides, the CDR3 is TGTGCCAGTAGTATTGGGACAAATTACAATGAGCAGTTCTTC. Translated, it gives CASSIGTNYNEQFF.

The rearrangement uses TRBV7-2 and TRBJ2-2, with 8 bases aligning to TRBD1. The CDR3 is 13 residues long. Germline V gene data show CDR1 as SGHTA and CDR2 as FQGNSA. Trimming cost V 5 bases and J 6 bases; bases outside gene matches: 2. CDR3 protein: CASSTDRAGELFF. The CDR3 DNA is TGTGCCAGCAGCACGGACAGGGCCGGGGAGCTGTTTTTT.

This clone was seen more than once but under ten times. The chain joins TRBV2 to TRBJ2-7; D might be TRBD1 (5 bases). V lost 10 bases and J lost 4, with 20 bases in between. The CDR3 is 14 residues long. Germline lookup yields CDR1 SNHLY and CDR2 FYNNEI. The CDR3 protein is CATRADTTSYEQYF. CDR3 bases: TGTGCCACCCGGGCGGACACAACATCGTACGAGCAGTACTTC.

The rearrangement links TRBV15 to TRBJ2-7, with TRBD2 identical over 9 bases. Trimming took 0 bases from V and 7 from J; bases not matched to a gene: 7. Germline CDR1 reads LNHNV; CDR2 reads YYDKDF (reference sequence). The CDR3 is 15 residues long. CDR3 nucleotide sequence: TGTGCCACCAGCAGAGAGGTAGCGGGAGCTGGGGAGCAGTACTTC. It codes for CATSREVAGAGEQYF.

This clone showed up just a few times. This chain uses TRBV18 with TRBJ1-1; D uncertain. V gave up 2 bases and J gave up 1 base, with 8 bases separating them. Per germline, CDR1 KGHSH and CDR2 LQKENI. CDR3 length: 14 amino acids. The CDR3 reads CASSPELTNTEAFF. As DNA, the CDR3 is TGTGCCAGCTCACCAGAGCTTACGAACACTGAAGCTTTCTTT. Full variable domain (rest looked up from reference TRBV18 and TRBJ1-1): NAGVMQNPRHLVRRRGQEARLRCSPMKGHSHVYWYRQLPEEGLKFMVYLQKENIIDESGMPKERFSAEFPKEGPSILRIQQVVRGDSAAYFCASSPELTNTEAFFGQGTRLTVV.

The rearrangement joins TRBV4-1 to TRBJ2-7, with 11 nucleotides matching TRBD2. V trimming: 3 bases; J trimming: 0 bases; junction bases outside the gene matches: 13. The CDR3 sequence is 19 residues long. In germline, CDR1 is MGHRA, CDR2 YSYEKL. The CDR3 here is CASSHHISGSGGASYEQYF. In nucleotides, the CDR3 is TGCGCCAGCAGCCATCATATTTCCGGTAGCGGGGGGGCCTCCTACGAGCAGTACTTC.

This CDR3 reads CATSRGPQTEAFF. The DNA of the CDR3 is TGTGCCACCTCCCGGGGTCCGCAGACTGAAGCTTTCTTT. The chain is built from TRBV10-3 and TRBJ1-1; D unclear. This CDR3 has 13 amino acids. Trimming removed 10 bases from V and 5 bases from J, with 17 bases in between. Germline lookup yields CDR1 ENHRY and CDR2 SYGVKD.

The chain employs TRBV28 and TRBJ1-3; 10 bases fit TRBD1. The germline V gene has CDR1 MDHEN and CDR2 SYDVKM. The CDR3 consists of 16 residues. The junction had 6 bases not matched to a gene; V was cut back by 3 bases and J by 4 bases. CDR3 sequence reads: CASSFGTGVTGNTIYF. CDR3 nucleotides: TGTGCCAGCAGTTTTGGGACAGGGGTAACAGGAAACACCATATATTTT. The full variable domain, in which reference TRBV28 and TRBJ1-3 provide the parts outside the CDR3, is DVKVTQSSRYLVKRTGEKVFLECVQDMDHENMFWYRQDPGLGLRLIYFSYDVKMKEKGDIPEGYSVSREKKERFSLILESASTNQTSMYLCASSFGTGVTGNTIYFGEGSWLTVV.

The chain uses TRBV18 and TRBJ2-1; the D gene is possibly TRBD2 (6 bases). Germline assignment: CDR1 KGHSH and CDR2 LQKENI. Deletions cut 4 bases from V and 5 bases from J, with 9 bases between. This CDR3 comprises 13 residues. The CDR3 DNA follows: TGTGCCAGCTCACAGGGACTGAACAATGAGCAGTTCTTC. This encodes CASSQGLNNEQFF.